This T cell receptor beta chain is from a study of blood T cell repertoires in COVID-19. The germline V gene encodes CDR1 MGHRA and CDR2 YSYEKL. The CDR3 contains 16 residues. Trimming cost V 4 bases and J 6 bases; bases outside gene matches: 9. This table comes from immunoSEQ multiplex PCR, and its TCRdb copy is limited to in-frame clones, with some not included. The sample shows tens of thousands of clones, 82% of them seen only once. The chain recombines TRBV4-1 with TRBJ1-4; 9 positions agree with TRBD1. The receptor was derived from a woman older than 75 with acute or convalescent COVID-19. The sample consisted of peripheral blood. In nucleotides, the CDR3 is TGCGCCAGCAGCCTACGGACAGGGGCAGGGTATGAAAAACTGTTTTTT. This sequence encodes CASSLRTGAGYEKLFF.